This passage covers 16 T cell receptor beta chains from one sample sequenced in a study of brain metastases from non-small cell lung cancer. Generated by immunoSEQ multiplex PCR, the TCRdb table keeps only in-frame clones and is missing some. The sample records 13,000 to 15,000 clones, around four fifths being singletons. Material: primary lung tumor tissue. The origin of the receptors is a donor at least 40 years old with non-small cell lung cancer.

This chain uses TRBV6-5 with TRBJ1-3; TRBD1 agrees at 7 bases. V trimming: 10 bases; J trimming: 2 bases; junction bases outside the gene matches: 11. The CDR3 sequence is 15 residues long. CDR1 is MNHEY and CDR2 is SVGAGI in the germline V gene. As DNA, the CDR3 is TGTGCCACGATCGGACAGGAATTACCTGGAAACACCATATATTTT. Translation: CATIGQELPGNTIYF.

The genes are TRBV30 and TRBJ2-7, with D possibly TRBD1 on 6 matching bases. V was shortened by 5 bases and J by 0 bases, with 8 bases between the two germline ends. Germline V CDR1 and CDR2: GTSNPN, SVGIG (reference sequence). There are 12 residues in the CDR3. The CDR3 DNA reads TGTGCCTGGCAGGGGACCTCCTACGAGCAGTACGTC. Protein: CAWQGTSYEQYV.

In this sample, this clone turned up a few times. V is TRBV6-1 and J is TRBJ1-1, with 7 positions matching TRBD1. V dropped 1 base and J dropped 5; count of bases not matched to a gene: 16. Germline CDR1 and CDR2: MNHNS and SASEGT. This CDR3 has 18 residues. CDR3 residues: CASSEDKGWTGPGTEAFF. CDR3 nucleotides: TGTGCCAGCAGTGAAGATAAGGGGTGGACAGGACCTGGGACTGAAGCTTTCTTT.

The J gene is TRBJ1-5, the V gene TRBV30; D possibly corresponds to TRBD1 (5 bases). Looked up from germline, CDR1 is GTSNPN and CDR2 is SVGIG (reference sequence). The V and J ends lost 1 base and 4 bases respectively, with 8 bases between them. The CDR3 is 13 residues long. The CDR3 nucleotides are TGTGCCTGGAGTGCCGGGGGTAATCAGCCCCAGCATTTT. It is translated as CAWSAGGNQPQHF. Full variable domain (outside the CDR3, taken from reference TRBV30 and TRBJ1-5): SQTIHQWPATLVQPVGSPLSLECTVEGTSNPNLYWYRQAAGRGLQLLFYSVGIGQISSEVPQNLSASRPQDRQFILSSKKLLLSDSGFYLCAWSAGGNQPQHFGDGTRLSIL.

This chain connects TRBV7-3 to TRBJ2-2, with 12 positions matching TRBD2. Germline CDR1 is SGHTA and CDR2 is FQGTGA. CDR3 length: 18 amino acids. J lost 1 base, V lost 5 bases, and 8 bases had no gene match. CDR3 DNA sequence: TGTGCCAGCAGCCCACTCGGACTAGCGGGGAAGAACACCGGGGAGCTGTTTTTT. Its protein product is CASSPLGLAGKNTGELFF.

On this clone itself: One junction end disagrees with the germline gene, perhaps due to a read error. The rearrangement links TRBV12-3 or TRBV12-4 to TRBJ2-7; no reliable D call. This CDR3 has 13 amino acids. The CDR3 DNA reads as TGTGCCAGCAGCCCGCATCTCTCCTACGAACAGTACTTC. It yields the protein CASSPHLSYEQYF.

This clone was detected a few times. V and J are TRBV19 and TRBJ2-3, with 12 bases matching TRBD2. Germline V lookup: CDR1 LNHDA, CDR2 SQIVND (reference sequence). With V trimmed by 4 bases and J by 2 bases, 4 bases remained unmatched. CDR3 length: 16 residues. For the CDR3, the DNA is TGTGCCAGTAGTAAAAGGACTAGCGGGGCCACAGATACGCAGTATTTT. Amino acid sequence: CASSKRTSGATDTQYF.

About this clone: Other DNA sequences in this sample translate to the same CDR3. This chain connects TRBV6-1 to TRBJ1-2, with D perhaps matching TRBD1 (5 bases). CDR3 length: 14 amino acids. V was shortened by 1 base and J by 4 bases, with 10 bases between the two germline ends. Per the germline V gene, CDR1 is MNHNS and CDR2 is SASEGT. The CDR3 DNA follows: TGTGCCAGCAGTGAAGGAACAGGTCTCTATGGCTACACCTTC. This encodes CASSEGTGLYGYTF.

The genes are TRBV7-2 and TRBJ1-6, with D tentatively TRBD1 (5 bases). CDR3 length: 15 residues. The V gene's germline CDR1 is SGHTA and CDR2 FQGNSA. The V end lost 1 base, the J end lost 7 bases, and 11 bases lay between the germline ends. The CDR3 region is CASSLEGRGNSPLHF. CDR3 coding DNA: TGTGCCAGCAGCTTAGAAGGGAGGGGAAATTCACCCCTCCACTTT.

This clone was detected only a few times. The V gene is TRBV30, the J gene TRBJ1-2; D gene uncertain. Deletions cut 5 bases from V and 2 bases from J, with 12 bases between. The CDR3 spans 13 residues. Germline V lookup: CDR1 GTSNPN, CDR2 SVGIG (reference sequence). For the CDR3, the DNA is TGTGCCTGGGTGCCGGGCCCAAACTATGGCTACACCTTC. It codes for CAWVPGPNYGYTF.

The J gene is TRBJ1-2, the V gene TRBV2; D not certain. This CDR3 region has 15 residues. Looked up from germline, CDR1 is SNHLY and CDR2 is FYNNEI. With 7 bases removed from V and 6 bases from J, the gap between germline ends came to 21 bases. The CDR3 DNA reads TGTGCCAGCATCAGTGGGTTAGGGAGGTTGGATGGCTACACCTTC. Its protein product is CASISGLGRLDGYTF.

V usage is TRBV19 and J usage is TRBJ1-4, with TRBD1 matching over 7 bases. CDR3 length: 15 amino acids. V dropped 2 bases and J dropped 5; count of bases not matched to a gene: 5. CDR1 is LNHDA and CDR2 is SQIVND in the germline V gene (reference sequence). CDR3 protein: CASSILTGMNEKLFF. CDR3 DNA: TGTGCCAGTAGTATACTGACAGGGATGAATGAAAAACTGTTTTTT.

Comment on this clone: At one end, the junction sequence differs from germline, possibly due to a read error. The chain has TRBV19 and TRBJ2-3; tentatively, D is TRBD1 (6 bases). Germline CDR1 is LNHDA and CDR2 is SQIVND (reference sequence). There are 16 residues in the CDR3. CDR3: CASSIAGQSSIDTQYF. CDR3 DNA sequence: TGTGCCAGTAGTATAGCTGGACAGTCTAGCATAGATACGCAGTATTTT.

The J gene is TRBJ1-1, the V gene TRBV19, with a weak D call TRBD1 (5 bases). CDR3 length equals 14 residues. CDR1 is LNHDA and CDR2 is SQIVND in the germline V gene (reference sequence). V lost 8 bases and J lost 3, with 16 bases in between. In DNA, the CDR3 is TGTGCCAGTCTCCAGAGGGGCCGCGACACTGAAGCTTTCTTT. Amino acid sequence: CASLQRGRDTEAFF.

The chain combines TRBV7-2 with TRBJ2-7, with D possibly TRBD1 on 7 matching bases. Germline CDR1 reads SGHTA; CDR2 reads FQGNSA. CDR3 size: 16 residues. Between the trimmed V and J ends, which lost 4 bases and 0 bases, there was a span of 16 bases. CDR3 loop: CASSSQGVGSSYEQYF. CDR3 DNA sequence: TGTGCCAGCAGCTCCCAGGGGGTCGGGAGCTCCTACGAGCAGTACTTC. Using reference TRBV7-2 and TRBJ2-7 for the parts outside the CDR3, the full variable domain is GAGVSQSPSNKVTEKGKDVELRCDPISGHTALYWYRQSLGQGLEFLIYFQGNSAPDKSGLPSDRFSAERTGGSVSTLTIQRTQQEDSAVYLCASSSQGVGSSYEQYFGPGTRLTVT.

This clone appeared a single time. V and J are TRBV30 and TRBJ1-2; no firm D call. The germline V gene has CDR1 GTSNPN and CDR2 SVGIG (reference sequence). The CDR3 sequence is 12 residues long. Trimming took off 0 bases at V and 8 bases at J, with 10 bases between the two ends. The CDR3 here is CAWSVWGWGYTF. The CDR3 nucleotides read TGTGCCTGGAGTGTTTGGGGATGGGGCTACACCTTC.